This TCR beta chain originates from a study of cytomegalovirus exposure and HLA in healthy donors. All the people who gave samples were healthy bone marrow donors. General study results and limits: Reported findings show TCR beta sequences accurately forecast HLA-A and HLA-B alleles in most subjects. The study flagged some 170 TCR beta chains as cytomegalovirus-associated.

This clone was found once. Its antigen is unknown. In the PCR, 60 Vbeta and 13 Jbeta primers were used. As originally analysed: Approximately 12 million of about 88 million unique TCR beta chains were shared, per a later count. TCRdb keeps only in-frame clones here, not all; method: immunoSEQ multiplex PCR. V and J calls and clone size are those listed in that table; D and trimming were worked out from the DNA. The repertoire holds around 180,000 clones, with 70% to 85% as singletons. J was trimmed by 4 bases and V by 3 bases; bases with no gene match: 3. The CDR3 runs to 15 residues. CDR1 SGHAT and CDR2 FQNNGV come from the germline V gene.

This chain links TRBV11-2 with TRBJ1-3, with 10 bases identical to TRBD1. The receptor's source is a girl aged 2-15 years in good health and CMV-seropositive. The sequencing sample was made of PBMCs. As DNA, the CDR3 is TGTGCCAGCAGCTTGGGGACAGGGGACGGAAACACCATATATTTT. Translated: CASSLGTGDGNTIYF.